The 28 T cell receptor beta chains given below trace back to one sample, sequenced in a study of sequential checkpoint blockade in melanoma. Stated treatment: randomized to nivolumab then ipilimumab (arm A) or the reverse (arm B). Assay used: immunoSEQ multiplex PCR; TCRdb lists only in-frame clones, some missing. The sample includes some 40,000 clones, around nine tenths of them seen just once. The sequences come from CD8+ T cells sorted from blood (inferred from file names), collected from a patient given nivolumab and ipilimumab in sequence. These receptors were taken from a human donor with melanoma.

The chain uses TRBV28 and TRBJ2-4; 9 nucleotides line up with TRBD2. CDR1 is MDHEN, CDR2 SYDVKM, per germline. After removal of 1 base from V and 0 bases from J, the junction contained 10 bases not matched to a gene. CDR3 length: 19 amino acids. CDR3 protein: CASSLSGLALDLAKNIQYF. The CDR3 nucleotides are TGTGCCAGCAGTTTATCAGGACTAGCGTTGGATTTAGCCAAAAACATTCAGTACTTC.

The genes are TRBV10-2 and TRBJ2-7, with a tentative D call TRBD2 (6 bases). Germline V lookup: CDR1 WSHSY, CDR2 SAAADI. The CDR3 is 15 residues long. V lost 3 bases and J lost 1, with 13 bases in between. The CDR3 region is CASSDPGRGSYEQYF. CDR3 in DNA: TGCGCCAGCAGTGACCCGGGACGGGGGTCCTACGAGCAGTACTTC.

The chain couples TRBV7-9 to TRBJ2-7; a possible D gene is TRBD1 (6 bases). Germline V gene sequence: CDR1 SEHNR, CDR2 FQNEAQ (reference sequence). CDR3 length equals 16 residues. The V gene lost 5 bases and the J gene lost 2 bases, with 19 bases spanning the gap. The CDR3 is CASSTLAGATTYEQYF. The DNA of the CDR3 is TGTGCCAGCAGCACCCTCGCAGGGGCGACAACCTACGAGCAGTACTTC.

The rearrangement links TRBV27 to TRBJ2-1, with TRBD2 identical over 10 bases. This CDR3 has 17 amino acids. The germline gives CDR1 MNHEY, CDR2 SMNVEV (reference sequence). V lost 1 base to trimming and J lost 4 bases; unmatched junction nucleotides: 7. The DNA of the CDR3 is TGTGCCAGCAGTTTATACGGGACTAGCGCTAGTTACAATGAGCAGTTCTTC. This translates into CASSLYGTSASYNEQFF.

The V call is TRBV5-8, the J call TRBJ1-5; 8 bases fit TRBD1. Germline-derived CDR1 and CDR2 are SGHTS and YDEGEE. The junction had 8 bases not matched to a gene; V was cut back by 4 bases and J by 8 bases. The CDR3 runs 14 residues. In DNA, the CDR3 is TGTGCCAGCAGCGCACCGGGACAGGTTGAGCCCCAGCATTTT. Translation gives CASSAPGQVEPQHF.

V and J are TRBV19 and TRBJ1-2, with D maybe TRBD1 (6 bases). Germline lookup yields CDR1 LNHDA and CDR2 SQIVND (reference sequence). This CDR3 region has 13 residues. Trimming removed 6 bases at V and 7 bases at J, with 15 bases between. The CDR3: CASSTGPAGGYTF. The DNA of the CDR3 is TGTGCCAGTAGCACAGGGCCCGCGGGTGGCTACACCTTC.

The chain carries TRBV18 and TRBJ1-2, with a possible D match to TRBD1 (5 bases). Germline V gene sequence: CDR1 KGHSH, CDR2 LQKENI. This CDR3 contains 17 residues. Trimming pared 0 bases from V and 4 bases from J, leaving 18 bases between. CDR3 DNA: TGTGCCAGCTCACCACCGTTTGGGGCAGCTGAGCGCTATGGCTACACCTTC. It translates to CASSPPFGAAERYGYTF.

The CDR3 reads CASGGEDNLRNNQPQHF. CDR3 DNA sequence: TGTGCCAGTGGCGGGGAGGACAACCTAAGGAACAATCAGCCCCAGCATTTT. V usage is TRBV19 and J usage is TRBJ1-5; weak D call: TRBD1 (5 bases). Per germline, CDR1 LNHDA and CDR2 SQIVND (reference sequence). The CDR3 covers 17 residues. With 8 bases removed from V and 3 bases from J, the gap between germline ends came to 23 bases. Filled out from reference TRBV19 and TRBJ1-5, the complete variable domain reads DGGITQSPKYLFRKEGQNVTLSCEQNLNHDAMYWYRQDPGQGLRLIYYSQIVNDFQKGDIAEGYSVSREKKESFPLTVTSAQKNPTAFYLCASGGEDNLRNNQPQHFGDGTRLSIL.

The chain combines TRBV19 with TRBJ2-1; perhaps TRBD1 as D (5 bases). CDR1 is LNHDA, CDR2 SQIVND, per germline (reference sequence). The CDR3 length is 15 residues. Trimming stripped 3 bases from V and 0 bases from J, with 9 bases between. CDR3 nucleotides: TGTGCCAGTAGTATGGGGCCTAGCTCCTACAATGAGCAGTTCTTC. It encodes CASSMGPSSYNEQFF. Together with reference TRBV19 and TRBJ2-1, the CDR3 gives the full variable domain: DGGITQSPKYLFRKEGQNVTLSCEQNLNHDAMYWYRQDPGQGLRLIYYSQIVNDFQKGDIAEGYSVSREKKESFPLTVTSAQKNPTAFYLCASSMGPSSYNEQFFGPGTRLTVL.

About this clone: The junction departs from germline at one end; a sequencing error may be responsible. The chain combines TRBV7-7 with TRBJ2-1; D might be TRBD1 (6 bases). Germline V CDR1 and CDR2: SSHAT, FNYEAQ (reference sequence). The CDR3 is 14 amino acids. CDR3 loop: CASSKSRDTNEQFF. The CDR3 DNA follows: TGTGCTAGCAGCAAGTCCCGGGACACGAATGAGCAGTTCTTC.

V usage is TRBV6-4 and J usage is TRBJ1-1; a weak D match, TRBD1 (5 bases). Trimming left V 4 bases short and J 4 bases short, with 10 bases between. Germline V gene sequence: CDR1 MRHNA, CDR2 SNTAGT. CDR3 length: 13 amino acids. Here the CDR3 DNA reads TGTGCCAGCAGTGGGGACTCGGGCACTGAAGCTTTCTTT. Translated: CASSGDSGTEAFF.

CDR3 coding DNA: TGTGCCAGCCGGGGGAACACCGGGGAGCTGTTTTTT. Translated: CASRGNTGELFF. The genes are TRBV7-9 and TRBJ2-2; D possibly corresponds to TRBD2 (5 bases). Trimming stripped 8 bases from V and 1 base from J, with 5 bases between. Germline CDR1 SEHNR, CDR2 FQNEAQ (reference sequence). The CDR3 has 12 amino acids. The whole variable domain, filled in from reference TRBV7-9 and TRBJ2-2, reads DTGVSQNPRHKITKRGQNVTFRCDPISEHNRLYWYRQTLGQGPEFLTYFQNEAQLEKSRLLSDRFSAERPKGSFSTLEIQRTEQGDSAMYLCASRGNTGELFFGEGSRLTVL.

This clone was seen a handful of times. V and J are TRBV7-3 and TRBJ2-7; TRBD1 agrees at 7 bases. CDR1 is SGHTA and CDR2 is FQGTGA in the germline V gene. The CDR3 contains 13 residues. CDR3 region: CASSITGADEQYV. CDR3 coding DNA: TGTGCCAGCAGCATAACAGGGGCCGACGAGCAGTACGTC.

J is TRBJ2-7 and V is TRBV27, with a weak D call TRBD2 (5 bases). Trimming pared 0 bases from V and 3 bases from J, leaving 15 bases between. The germline V gene encodes CDR1 MNHEY and CDR2 SMNVEV (reference sequence). The CDR3 is 16 residues long. CDR3 region: CASSLSGLAPHYEQYF. In nucleotides, the CDR3 is TGTGCCAGCAGTTTATCCGGGCTAGCCCCTCACTACGAGCAGTACTTC.

The J gene is TRBJ2-3, the V gene TRBV9; 10 positions match TRBD2. The CDR3 is made up of 15 amino acids. Germline V gene data show CDR1 as SGDLS and CDR2 as YYNGEE. V lost 4 bases to trimming and J lost 1 base; unmatched junction nucleotides: 3. The CDR3 DNA reads TGTGCCAGCAGCCCCCTAGCGGGGGGCACAGATACGCAGTATTTT. This sequence encodes CASSPLAGGTDTQYF.

This clone was counted once. The chain couples TRBV19 to TRBJ1-2; D remains unclear. Trimming removed 4 bases at V and 7 bases at J, with 16 bases between. The CDR3 consists of 14 residues. Germline values: CDR1 LNHDA, CDR2 SQIVND (reference sequence). The CDR3 DNA reads TGTGCCAGTAGTAAACCGGGAGCCTTCGCTGGCTACACCTTC. Encoded protein: CASSKPGAFAGYTF.

The V and J genes are TRBV11-2 and TRBJ2-5, with 13 bases identical to TRBD2. V shed 1 base and J 5 bases; nucleotides not matched to a gene: 4. CDR3 length equals 16 residues. Germline CDR1 reads SGHAT; CDR2 reads FQNNGV. The CDR3 loop reads CASSLGTSGGGETQYF. DNA for the CDR3: TGTGCCAGCAGCTTAGGGACTAGCGGGGGAGGGGAGACCCAGTACTTC.

This rearrangement joins TRBV19 to TRBJ2-5, with a possible D match to TRBD2 (5 bases). The length of the CDR3 is 15 residues. V lost 0 bases and J 4 bases, leaving 12 bases between the germline ends. CDR1 is LNHDA and CDR2 is SQIVND in the germline V gene (reference sequence). In DNA, the CDR3 is TGTGCCAGTAGTATAGAAGAGGGCTTCGGAGAGACCCAGTACTTC. It codes for CASSIEEGFGETQYF.

The chain is built from TRBV7-9 and TRBJ1-5, with no clear D. The CDR3 extends over 13 amino acids. Per germline, CDR1 SEHNR and CDR2 FQNEAQ (reference sequence). The V end was cut by 0 bases, the J end by 7 bases, with 7 bases between. The DNA for the CDR3 is TGTGCCAGCAGCTTAGCCAACGGGCAGCCCCAGCATTTT. The encoded protein is CASSLANGQPQHF.

This chain uses TRBV13 with TRBJ1-3; no clear D gene. V lost 2 bases to trimming and J lost 0 bases, with 17 bases between them. CDR3 length equals 18 residues. Germline V CDR1 and CDR2: PRHDT, FYEKMQ (reference sequence). Here the CDR3 DNA reads TGTGCCAGCAGCTTAAGAGGAGGTCTGGGGTCCTCTGGAAACACCATATATTTT. As protein: CASSLRGGLGSSGNTIYF. The whole variable domain, remainder taken from reference TRBV13 and TRBJ1-3, is AAGVIQSPRHLIKEKRETATLKCYPIPRHDTVYWYQQGPGQDPQFLISFYEKMQSDKGSIPDRFSAQQFSDYHSELNMSSLELGDSALYFCASSLRGGLGSSGNTIYFGEGSWLTVV.

The gene calls are TRBV7-9 and TRBJ1-1; possibly TRBD1 for D (5 bases). Trimming removed 1 base from V and 1 base from J, with 13 bases in between. This CDR3 contains 16 residues. Germline CDR1 is SEHNR and CDR2 is FQNEAQ (reference sequence). The CDR3 bases are TGTGCCAGCAGCTTAGTAGGTGGGGCATCGAACACTGAAGCTTTCTTT. Translating gives CASSLVGGASNTEAFF.

As DNA, the CDR3 is TGTGCCAGCAGTTTATCCCCGGGACTAGCGGGAGGTCCGCAGTTCTTC. This gives the protein CASSLSPGLAGGPQFF. The chain joins TRBV27 to TRBJ2-1, with 15 bases matching TRBD2. Per the germline V gene, CDR1 is MNHEY and CDR2 is SMNVEV (reference sequence). The CDR3 contains 16 residues. The trim removed 0 bases at V and 12 bases at J, leaving 6 bases unmatched.

V gene TRBV4-1 combines with J gene TRBJ1-2; D ambiguous. V shed 6 bases and J shed 1 base, with 15 bases lying between them. CDR1 is MGHRA and CDR2 is YSYEKL in the germline V gene. This CDR3 region has 15 residues. CDR3 bases: TGCGCCAGCAGGGGCATTGGCCCTCATAACTATGGCTACACCTTC. Translation: CASRGIGPHNYGYTF.

This sequence joins TRBV7-9 and TRBJ2-7; D is perhaps TRBD2 (6 bases). In germline, CDR1 is SEHNR, CDR2 FQNEAQ (reference sequence). Trimming cost V 0 bases and J 0 bases, with 18 bases left between them. The CDR3 runs 18 residues. CDR3 nucleotides: TGTGCCAGCAGCTTAGCAGTTGTTCCAGCGGGCACCTCCTACGAGCAGTACTTC. Encoded protein: CASSLAVVPAGTSYEQYF. The entire variable domain, with the rest obtained from reference TRBV7-9 and TRBJ2-7, is as follows: DTGVSQNPRHKITKRGQNVTFRCDPISEHNRLYWYRQTLGQGPEFLTYFQNEAQLEKSRLLSDRFSAERPKGSFSTLEIQRTEQGDSAMYLCASSLAVVPAGTSYEQYFGPGTRLTVT.

In its sample, this clone was seen once. This sequence joins TRBV10-3 and TRBJ1-2; 8 bases are shared with TRBD1. The germline V gene has CDR1 ENHRY and CDR2 SYGVKD. With 8 bases clipped from V and 0 bases from J, the junction kept 8 bases outside the gene matches. The CDR3 consists of 15 residues. The CDR3 loop reads CAIGDGQGTNYGYTF. The CDR3 nucleotides are TGTGCCATCGGCGACGGACAGGGTACTAACTATGGCTACACCTTC.

This chain uses TRBV7-9 with TRBJ2-1; 11 bases align to TRBD1. Germline CDR1 SEHNR, CDR2 FQNEAQ (reference sequence). J gave up 15 bases and V 3 bases, and 10 bases lay outside the gene matches. The CDR3 extends over 14 amino acids. CDR3 in amino acids: CASSLGLGGQGGFF. In DNA form, the CDR3 reads TGTGCCAGCAGCTTGGGTCTTGGGGGACAGGGGGGGTTCTTC.

This clone has a handful of counts. This sequence joins TRBV7-6 and TRBJ2-5; 8 nucleotides align to TRBD2. Trimming at V came to 5 bases and at J to 5 bases, leaving 7 bases not matched to a gene. The length of the CDR3 is 14 residues. Germline assignment: CDR1 SGHVS and CDR2 FNYEAQ. The CDR3 DNA is TGTGCCAGCAGCCCACGGGAGGGGTGGGAGACCCAGTACTTC. It encodes CASSPREGWETQYF.

This clone was detected once. The V gene is TRBV30, the J gene TRBJ2-2; D is undetermined. V gave up 3 bases and J gave up 0 bases, with 5 bases separating them. The CDR3 contains 13 residues. From germline, CDR1 is GTSNPN and CDR2 SVGIG (reference sequence). The CDR3 DNA reads as TGTGCCTGGAGCCACACGAACACCGGGGAGCTGTTTTTT. Residues: CAWSHTNTGELFF.